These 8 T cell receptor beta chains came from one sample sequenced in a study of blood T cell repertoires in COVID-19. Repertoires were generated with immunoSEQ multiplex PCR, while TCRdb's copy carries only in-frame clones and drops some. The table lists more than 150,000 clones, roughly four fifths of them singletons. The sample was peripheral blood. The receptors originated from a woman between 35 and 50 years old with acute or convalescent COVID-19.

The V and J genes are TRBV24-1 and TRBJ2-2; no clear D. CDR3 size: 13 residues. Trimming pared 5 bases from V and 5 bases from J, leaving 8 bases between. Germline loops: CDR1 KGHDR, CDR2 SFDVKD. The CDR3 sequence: CATSGSPTGELFF. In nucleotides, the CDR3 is TGTGCCACCAGTGGCAGTCCTACCGGGGAGCTGTTTTTT.

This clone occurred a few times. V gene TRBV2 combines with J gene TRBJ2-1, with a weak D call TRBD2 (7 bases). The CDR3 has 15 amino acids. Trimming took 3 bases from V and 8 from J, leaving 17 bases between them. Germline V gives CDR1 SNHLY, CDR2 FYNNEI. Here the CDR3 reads CASSDTPPGGDEQFF. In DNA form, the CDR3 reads TGTGCCAGCAGTGACACACCCCCGGGGGGCGATGAGCAGTTCTTC.

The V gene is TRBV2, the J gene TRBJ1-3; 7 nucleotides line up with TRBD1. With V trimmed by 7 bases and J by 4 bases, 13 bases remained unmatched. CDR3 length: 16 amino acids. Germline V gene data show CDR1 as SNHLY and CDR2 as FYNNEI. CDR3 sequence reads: CASNGQDHRSGNTIYF. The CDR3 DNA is TGTGCCAGCAACGGACAGGATCATCGATCGGGAAACACCATATATTTT.

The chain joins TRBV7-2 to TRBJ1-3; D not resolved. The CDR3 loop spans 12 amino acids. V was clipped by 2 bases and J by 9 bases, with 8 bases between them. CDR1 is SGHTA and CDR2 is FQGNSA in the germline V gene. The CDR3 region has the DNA TGTGCCAGCAGCTTATACGGCGGCACCATATATTTT. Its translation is CASSLYGGTIYF.

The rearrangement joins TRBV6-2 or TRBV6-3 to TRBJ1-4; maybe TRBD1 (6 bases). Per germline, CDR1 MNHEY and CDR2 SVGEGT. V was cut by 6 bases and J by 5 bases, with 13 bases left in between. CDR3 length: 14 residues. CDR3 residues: CASSIRGWNEKLFF. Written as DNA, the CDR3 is TGTGCCAGCAGCATCAGGGGATGGAATGAAAAACTGTTTTTT.

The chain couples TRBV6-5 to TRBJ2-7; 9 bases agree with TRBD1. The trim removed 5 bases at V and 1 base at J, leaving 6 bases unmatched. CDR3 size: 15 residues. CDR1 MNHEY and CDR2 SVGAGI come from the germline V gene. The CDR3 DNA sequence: TGTGCCAGCAGTCGGGACAGGGATCTTTCCTACGAGCAGTACTTC. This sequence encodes CASSRDRDLSYEQYF.

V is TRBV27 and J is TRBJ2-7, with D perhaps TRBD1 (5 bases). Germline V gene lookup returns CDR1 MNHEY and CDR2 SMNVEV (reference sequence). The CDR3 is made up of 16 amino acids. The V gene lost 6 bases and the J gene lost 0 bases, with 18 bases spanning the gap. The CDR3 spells CASSYPMDMSSYEQYF. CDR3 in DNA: TGTGCCAGCAGCTACCCGATGGACATGAGCTCCTACGAGCAGTACTTC.

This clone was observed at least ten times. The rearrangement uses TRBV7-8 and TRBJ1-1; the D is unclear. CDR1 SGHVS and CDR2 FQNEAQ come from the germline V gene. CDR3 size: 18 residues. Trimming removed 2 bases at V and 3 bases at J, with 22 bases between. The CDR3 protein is CASSLLGRTTLFYTEAFF. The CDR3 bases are TGTGCCAGCAGCTTATTGGGCCGGACTACGCTTTTTTACACTGAAGCTTTCTTT. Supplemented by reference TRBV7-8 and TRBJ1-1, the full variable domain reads GAGVSQSPRYKVAKRGQDVALRCDPISGHVSLFWYQQALGQGPEFLTYFQNEAQLDKSGLPSDRFFAERPEGSVSTLKIQRTQQEDSAVYLCASSLLGRTTLFYTEAFFGQGTRLTVV.